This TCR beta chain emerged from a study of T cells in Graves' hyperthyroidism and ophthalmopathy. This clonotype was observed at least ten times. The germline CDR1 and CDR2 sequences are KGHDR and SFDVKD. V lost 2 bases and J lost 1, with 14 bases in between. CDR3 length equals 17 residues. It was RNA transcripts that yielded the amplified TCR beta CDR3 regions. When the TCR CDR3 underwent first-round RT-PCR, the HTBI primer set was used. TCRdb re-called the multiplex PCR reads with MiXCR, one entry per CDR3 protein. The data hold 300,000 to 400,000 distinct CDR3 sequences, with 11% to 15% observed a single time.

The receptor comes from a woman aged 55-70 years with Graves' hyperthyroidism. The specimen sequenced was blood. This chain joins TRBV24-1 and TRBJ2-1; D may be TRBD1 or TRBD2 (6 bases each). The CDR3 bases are TGTGCCACCAGTGATTCTGTAAGGGGGGCTTCCTACAATGAGCAGTTCTTC. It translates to CATSDSVRGASYNEQFF.